These 13 T cell receptor beta chains were all obtained from the same sample, sequenced in a study of T cells in Graves' hyperthyroidism and ophthalmopathy. Researchers amplified the TCR beta CDR3 regions from RNA transcripts. The HTBI primer set was used in a first-round RT-PCR of the TCR CDR3. TCRdb reprocessed the multiplex PCR reads via MiXCR and lists one record per CDR3 protein. The table records more than 450,000 distinct CDR3 sequences, around 15% of them present only once. The sequenced sample consisted of blood. The receptors stem from a woman aged 40 to 50 with Graves' hyperthyroidism.

This clonotype was counted at least ten times. The chain is built from TRBV30 and TRBJ2-1; D is uncertain. CDR1 GTSNPN and CDR2 SVGIG come from the germline V gene (reference sequence). The CDR3 is made up of 11 amino acids. Trimming cost V 1 base and J 5 bases, with 3 bases left between them. The CDR3 DNA reads TGTGCCTGGAGTGATAACAATGAGCAGTTCTTC. Translating it yields CAWSDNNEQFF.

This clonotype has at least ten counts. This rearrangement joins TRBV11-2 to TRBJ2-7, with a tentative D call TRBD1 (7 bases). Looked up from germline, CDR1 is SGHAT and CDR2 is FQNNGV. The CDR3 runs 15 residues. With 1 base removed from V and 3 bases from J, the gap between germline ends came to 13 bases. CDR3 sequence reads: CASSLAGDSFYEQYF. The CDR3 nucleotides read TGTGCCAGCAGCTTAGCGGGGGACAGCTTCTACGAGCAGTACTTC.

The chain uses TRBV27 and TRBJ2-1; D unresolved. CDR1 and CDR2 from the germline V gene are MNHEY and SMNVEV (reference sequence). The CDR3 sequence is 15 residues long. Trimming left V 6 bases short and J 0 bases short, with 12 bases between. As DNA, the CDR3 is TGTGCCAGCAGGGCGATGGGGAACTCCTACAATGAGCAGTTCTTC. This gives the protein CASRAMGNSYNEQFF.

The sample holds many counts of this clonotype. V usage is TRBV30 and J usage is TRBJ2-7, with TRBD2 as a possible D gene (5 bases). Germline lookup yields CDR1 GTSNPN and CDR2 SVGIG (reference sequence). The V end was cut by 1 base, the J end by 2 bases, with 12 bases between. The CDR3 spans 14 residues. CDR3 in DNA: TGTGCCTGGAGTGGAGGAGCGGTCGCCTACGAGCAGTACTTC. Translating gives CAWSGGAVAYEQYF.

This clonotype appeared a few times. The V call is TRBV28, the J call TRBJ2-5; TRBD2 agrees at 13 bases. Germline CDR1 reads MDHEN; CDR2 reads SYDVKM. The CDR3 covers 15 residues. J gave up 4 bases and V 7 bases, and 6 bases lay outside the gene matches. The CDR3 bases are TGTGCCAGCAATTTCGGACTAGCGGGAGTAGAGACCCAGTACTTC. As protein: CASNFGLAGVETQYF. The whole variable domain, filled in from reference TRBV28 and TRBJ2-5, reads DVKVTQSSRYLVKRTGEKVFLECVQDMDHENMFWYRQDPGLGLRLIYFSYDVKMKEKGDIPEGYSVSREKKERFSLILESASTNQTSMYLCASNFGLAGVETQYFGPGTRLLVL.

This clonotype has only a few counts. CDR3 sequence reads: CASSPNWDIGRQFF. The CDR3, as DNA: TGTGCCAGCAGCCCAAATTGGGATATCGGGCGGCAGTTCTTC. This chain connects TRBV14 to TRBJ2-1; D gene unclear. V shed 4 bases and J shed 12 bases, with 19 bases lying between them. Germline loops: CDR1 SGHDN, CDR2 FVKESK. This CDR3 has 14 residues.

This clonotype was observed a handful of times. The rearrangement uses TRBV19 and TRBJ1-5, with D unclear. CDR1 and CDR2 from the germline V gene are LNHDA and SQIVND (reference sequence). The CDR3 covers 13 residues. V was trimmed by 3 bases and J by 7 bases, leaving 10 bases between them. The chain's CDR3 is CASSIVPRQPQHF. In DNA form, the CDR3 reads TGTGCCAGTAGTATCGTCCCGCGGCAGCCCCAGCATTTT.

As concerns this clonotype: Possible read error: a much larger clone is one base away. The chain recombines TRBV28 with TRBJ1-1; perhaps TRBD1 as D (5 bases). The germline V and J ends were trimmed by 6 bases and 5 bases, with 13 bases remaining between them. There are 13 residues in the CDR3. Germline lookup yields CDR1 MDHEN and CDR2 SYDVKM. CDR3 protein: CASRGSEGTEAFF. Written as DNA, the CDR3 is TGTGCCAGCAGGGGTTCCGAGGGGACTGAAGCTTTCTTT.

This clonotype was counted at least ten times. The genes are TRBV27 and TRBJ1-2; 7 bases agree with TRBD1. The CDR3 sequence is 13 residues long. Germline CDR1 MNHEY, CDR2 SMNVEV (reference sequence). With 6 bases clipped from V and 6 bases from J, the junction kept 7 bases outside the gene matches. Here the CDR3 reads CASRGNRGDGYTF. The CDR3, as DNA: TGTGCCAGCAGAGGAAACAGGGGCGATGGCTACACCTTC.

This clonotype came up many times. The CDR3 spells CASRSTEAFF. The CDR3 DNA follows: TGTGCCAGCAGAAGCACTGAAGCTTTCTTT. The chain recombines TRBV28 with TRBJ1-1; unclear D gene. The CDR3 loop spans 10 amino acids. Germline values: CDR1 MDHEN, CDR2 SYDVKM. V was cut by 6 bases and J by 4 bases, with 3 bases left in between.

This chain joins TRBV4-2 and TRBJ2-1, with D possibly matching TRBD2 (6 bases). Germline values: CDR1 LGHNA, CDR2 YNFKEQ. Trimming cost V 1 base and J 4 bases, with 17 bases left between them. The length of the CDR3 is 17 residues. The CDR3 DNA reads TGTGCCAGCAGCCAAGTGGGGCAGCAGGGAGGATACAATGAGCAGTTCTTC. This gives the protein CASSQVGQQGGYNEQFF.

This clonotype was picked up a small number of times. The chain couples TRBV20-1 to TRBJ2-7; D is perhaps TRBD2 (6 bases). Per the germline V gene, CDR1 is DFQATT and CDR2 is SNEGSKA (reference sequence). V lost 0 bases to trimming and J lost 7 bases, with 25 bases between them. The CDR3 extends over 17 amino acids. CDR3 sequence reads: CSARDRAGNGYAWEQYF. In DNA form, the CDR3 reads TGCAGTGCTAGAGATAGGGCGGGAAATGGGTATGCGTGGGAGCAGTACTTC.

This clonotype was detected only a few times. The rearrangement uses TRBV14 and TRBJ2-6; 7 bases agree with TRBD1. The CDR3 length is 17 residues. The V segment lost 4 bases and the J segment 4 bases; nucleotides outside the gene matches: 10. The germline V gene encodes CDR1 SGHDN and CDR2 FVKESK. CDR3 sequence (DNA): TGTGCCAGCAGCCCTCACAGGGGTTCGGAAGGGGCCAACGTCCTGACTTTC. It translates to CASSPHRGSEGANVLTF.